Included here is one T cell receptor beta chain sequence, with context. The sample belongs to a study of blood T cell repertoires in COVID-19. Turning to the study itself: T cells, B-cell-depleted T cells, or PBMCs supplied cDNA or gDNA.

The J segment lost 0 bases and the V segment lost 6 bases, leaving 6 bases of the junction unmatched. The CDR3 has 18 amino acids. The germline gives CDR1 SNHLY, CDR2 FYNNEI. Using immunoSEQ multiplex PCR, the repertoire was profiled, and TCRdb retains in-frame clones only, with some absent. Here the sample spans 100,000 to 150,000 clones, approximately 90% being singletons. V usage is TRBV2 and J usage is TRBJ2-6; TRBD1 aligns across 12 bases. Sequenced material: peripheral blood. The receptor's source is a man between 50 and 59 years old with COVID-19, enrolled during active disease. CDR3 coding DNA: TGTGCCAGCAGCGCCGGGACAGGGGGCGTCTCTGGGGCCAACGTCCTGACTTTC. Translated, it gives CASSAGTGGVSGANVLTF.